A single sample is the source of the 14 T cell receptor beta chains below, sequenced in a study of blood T cell repertoires in COVID-19 (dated by TCRdb to the early 2020s). Library prep was done by the immunoSEQ multiplex PCR assay. What TCRdb holds here is the immuneACCESS table cut down to in-frame rearrangements. Part of the clones is not present; checked against another copy, under half of the missing clones reflect an unresolved V gene, and the others are unexplained. The sample data list 250,000 to 300,000 clones, and approximately 87% of these were observed just once. The ten largest account for more than 10% of the sample. Sequencing used peripheral blood. The receptors shown here come from a woman aged 30 to 39 with COVID-19, enrolled during active disease.

This clone has a single count. The chain couples TRBV5-4 to TRBJ2-3; 13 bases match TRBD2. V lost 4 bases to trimming and J lost 5 bases; unmatched junction nucleotides: 4. The CDR3 length is 15 residues. Germline V lookup: CDR1 SGHNT, CDR2 YYREEE (reference sequence). The CDR3 coding sequence is TGTGCCAGCAGCACTAGCGGGGGGGCTAAAGATACGCAGTATTTT. Protein: CASSTSGGAKDTQYF.

This chain uses TRBV10-2 with TRBJ2-1; D possibly corresponds to TRBD2 (7 bases). V was clipped by 2 bases and J by 3 bases, with 11 bases between them. CDR3 length: 15 residues. Germline assignment: CDR1 WSHSY and CDR2 SAAADI. The CDR3 sequence: CASSEGGAVYNEQFF. The CDR3 DNA reads TGCGCCAGCAGTGAGGGGGGGGCCGTCTACAATGAGCAGTTCTTC.

The chain employs TRBV6-5 and TRBJ2-3, with a possible D match to TRBD2 (6 bases). Trimming stripped 6 bases from V and 0 bases from J, with 7 bases between. The germline V gene has CDR1 MNHEY and CDR2 SVGAGI. The CDR3 has 13 residues. The CDR3 bases are TGTGCCAGCAGGGGACTTAGCACAGATACGCAGTATTTT. It codes for CASRGLSTDTQYF.

This clone was observed a few times. The chain recombines TRBV7-8 with TRBJ1-6; maybe TRBD1 (6 bases). CDR1 SGHVS and CDR2 FQNEAQ come from the germline V gene. Trimming left V 11 bases short and J 7 bases short, with 18 bases between. This CDR3 has 14 residues. The CDR3 reads CASSGGFVNSPLHF. The CDR3 DNA is TGTGCCTCCTCGGGGGGCTTTGTAAATTCACCCCTCCACTTT.

The chain recombines TRBV27 with TRBJ1-4; weak D call: TRBD1 (6 bases). V lost 3 bases to trimming and J lost 1 base, with 21 bases between them. Germline-derived CDR1 and CDR2 are MNHEY and SMNVEV (reference sequence). This CDR3 has 19 residues. CDR3 region: CASSLQDRTDIKTNEKLFF. The DNA for the CDR3 is TGTGCCAGCAGTTTGCAGGACAGAACAGACATTAAAACTAATGAAAAACTGTTTTTT.

The V call is TRBV27, the J call TRBJ2-3, with 8 bases lining up with TRBD1. Losses at the gene ends were 4 bases for V and 3 bases for J; bases not matched to a gene: 3. The length of the CDR3 is 14 residues. Germline lookup yields CDR1 MNHEY and CDR2 SMNVEV (reference sequence). The chain's CDR3 is CASSWTGLTDTQYF. CDR3 sequence (DNA): TGTGCCAGCAGTTGGACAGGGTTGACAGATACGCAGTATTTT.

V is TRBV5-1 and J is TRBJ1-2; no clear D gene. This CDR3 has 14 amino acids. The V gene's germline CDR1 is SGHRS and CDR2 YFSETQ. The V and J ends lost 1 base and 0 bases respectively, with 7 bases between them. Here the CDR3 reads CASSLNSANYGYTF. CDR3 nucleotide sequence: TGCGCCAGCAGCTTGAACTCTGCTAACTATGGCTACACCTTC. Looking up the rest from reference TRBV5-1 and TRBJ1-2 gives the full variable domain: KAGVTQTPRYLIKTRGQQVTLSCSPISGHRSVSWYQQTPGQGLQFLFEYFSETQRNKGNFPGRFSGRQFSNSRSEMNVSTLELGDSALYLCASSLNSANYGYTFGSGTRLTVV.

This chain uses TRBV7-2 with TRBJ2-3; 7 bases map to TRBD2. The CDR3 is 18 amino acids. Losses at the gene ends were 0 bases for V and 1 base for J; bases not matched to a gene: 10. In germline, CDR1 is SGHTA, CDR2 FQGNSA. For the CDR3, the DNA is TGTGCCAGCAGCTTAGCGGTGCGGGGGTATGTGGGCACAGATACGCAGTATTTT. Translating gives CASSLAVRGYVGTDTQYF.

The genes are TRBV14 and TRBJ2-7, with D possibly matching TRBD1 (6 bases). The CDR3 sequence is 16 residues long. The V end was cut by 4 bases, the J end by 1 base, with 17 bases between. Germline V gene lookup returns CDR1 SGHDN and CDR2 FVKESK. The chain's CDR3 is CASSPRRMRGSYEQYF. CDR3 nucleotides: TGTGCCAGCAGCCCCCGAAGAATGAGGGGGTCCTACGAGCAGTACTTC.

The CDR3 spells CASSLLGLGQGWVETQYF. CDR3 nucleotide sequence: TGTGCCAGCAGCCTCCTCGGGCTGGGACAGGGTTGGGTAGAGACCCAGTACTTC. The chain combines TRBV11-2 with TRBJ2-5, with 9 bases matching TRBD1. This CDR3 region has 18 residues. The germline V gene has CDR1 SGHAT and CDR2 FQNNGV. Trimming removed 5 bases from V and 4 bases from J; junction bases left unmatched: 17.

V gene TRBV4-1 combines with J gene TRBJ2-7; D gene unclear. The germline V gene has CDR1 MGHRA and CDR2 YSYEKL. The V end was cut by 4 bases, the J end by 5 bases, with 12 bases between. The CDR3 covers 13 residues. CDR3 protein: CASSPPGSDEQYF. The CDR3 DNA sequence: TGCGCCAGCAGCCCCCCTGGAAGCGACGAGCAGTACTTC.

The rearrangement joins TRBV2 to TRBJ1-1; weak D call: TRBD1 (5 bases). The CDR3 sequence is 13 residues long. The germline gives CDR1 SNHLY, CDR2 FYNNEI. V gave up 7 bases and J gave up 4 bases, with 13 bases separating them. CDR3 region: CASTLGRATEAFF. The CDR3 DNA sequence: TGTGCCAGCACCCTTGGCAGGGCCACTGAAGCTTTCTTT.

The chain is built from TRBV4-2 and TRBJ2-3; D remains unclear. This CDR3 has 15 amino acids. The germline V gene has CDR1 LGHNA and CDR2 YNFKEQ. The V and J ends lost 4 bases and 2 bases respectively, with 13 bases between them. In nucleotides, the CDR3 is TGTGCCAGCAGCCGTACCTCCGGTATCACAGATACGCAGTATTTT. The encoded protein is CASSRTSGITDTQYF.

This clone is a singleton in its sample. V gene TRBV30 combines with J gene TRBJ1-1, with 7 bases fitting TRBD1. The length of the CDR3 is 14 residues. V shed 2 bases and J 4 bases; nucleotides not matched to a gene: 7. Germline V gene lookup returns CDR1 GTSNPN and CDR2 SVGIG (reference sequence). The CDR3 here is CAWSRRGLVTEAFF. Written as DNA, the CDR3 is TGTGCCTGGAGTAGGAGGGGGCTGGTCACTGAAGCTTTCTTT.